This entry lists 29 T cell receptor beta chains sequenced from one sample in a study of identifying expanded T cells in peripheral blood (dated by TCRdb to between 2017 and 2020). The library was built by means of the immunoSEQ multiplex PCR assay. The source is immuneACCESS, and TCRdb retained only in-frame sequences with V and J called. Part of the clones is not carried over; for the studies checked, unresolved V genes explain less than half of this, and the remainder is unexplained. Across this sample there are tens of thousands of clones, with around nine tenths seen only once. Around 20% of the sample comes from the top ten. The sample was blood. The source of these receptors is a person aged 18 to 75 in good health.

CDR3 residues: CASSSGQAKNIQYF. The CDR3 DNA reads as TGTGCCAGCAGCTCAGGACAGGCAAAAAACATTCAGTACTTC. The rearrangement uses TRBV7-9 and TRBJ2-4; 7 bases align to TRBD1. Germline-derived CDR1 and CDR2 are SEHNR and FQNEAQ (reference sequence). V trimming: 4 bases; J trimming: 4 bases; junction bases outside the gene matches: 4. The CDR3 covers 14 residues.

V usage is TRBV4-3 and J usage is TRBJ2-2; possibly TRBD1 for D (5 bases). V was cut by 1 base and J by 7 bases, with 22 bases left in between. Per germline, CDR1 LGHNA and CDR2 YSLEER. The CDR3 is 18 amino acids. DNA for the CDR3: TGCGCCAGCAGCCAAGTAGCCCCTTGGGGCGATATTGACGGGGAGCTGTTTTTT. It translates to CASSQVAPWGDIDGELFF.

The chain carries TRBV4-1 and TRBJ2-1; D may correspond to TRBD1 or TRBD2 (6 bases each). There are 18 residues in the CDR3. Germline V gene data show CDR1 as MGHRA and CDR2 as YSYEKL. Trimming took off 4 bases at V and 1 base at J, with 20 bases between the two ends. The DNA of the CDR3 is TGCGCCAGCAGCCCGCTACCTTCAGGGGCGGGGTCCTACAATGAGCAGTTCTTC. Amino acid sequence: CASSPLPSGAGSYNEQFF.

This chain joins TRBV5-6 and TRBJ2-3; weak D call: TRBD2 (5 bases). Trimming removed 0 bases at V and 0 bases at J, with 8 bases between. This CDR3 contains 15 residues. The germline CDR1 and CDR2 sequences are SGHDT and YYEEEE. The CDR3 region is CASSLGRTSTDTQYF. CDR3 DNA sequence: TGTGCCAGCAGCTTGGGAAGGACTAGCACAGATACGCAGTATTTT.

This sequence joins TRBV7-2 and TRBJ1-5; D gene ambiguous. Trimming stripped 5 bases from V and 0 bases from J, with 20 bases between. Germline lookup yields CDR1 SGHTA and CDR2 FQGNSA. This CDR3 is built from 18 residues. DNA for the CDR3: TGTGCCAGCAGCCGCGGATGGACCACACGGGATAGCAATCAGCCCCAGCATTTT. Residues: CASSRGWTTRDSNQPQHF.

The rearrangement links TRBV5-8 to TRBJ2-2, with D unresolved. V shed 4 bases and J shed 1 base, with 8 bases lying between them. Germline CDR1 SGHTS, CDR2 YDEGEE. The CDR3 is 14 residues long. DNA for the CDR3: TGTGCCAGCAGCCTCCTTCAGAACACCGGGGAGCTGTTTTTT. Translated, it gives CASSLLQNTGELFF.

This clone was counted only a few times. This chain connects TRBV2 to TRBJ1-6; no reliable D call. Germline values: CDR1 SNHLY, CDR2 FYNNEI. Trimming left V 2 bases short and J 8 bases short, with 10 bases between. The CDR3 is made up of 14 amino acids. In DNA, the CDR3 is TGTGCCAGCAGTGAACTGACGAGGGATTCACCCCTCCACTTT. Protein: CASSELTRDSPLHF. Complete variable domain (other parts from reference TRBV2 and TRBJ1-6): EPEVTQTPSHQVTQMGQEVILRCVPISNHLYFYWYRQILGQKVEFLVSFYNNEISEKSEIFDDQFSVERPDGSNFTLKIRSTKLEDSAMYFCASSELTRDSPLHFGNGTRLTVT.

The genes are TRBV5-4 and TRBJ1-4; 12 bases are a match to TRBD1. Germline assignment: CDR1 SGHNT and CDR2 YYREEE (reference sequence). There are 14 residues in the CDR3. Germline trimming cut 4 bases from V and 8 bases from J; bases unmatched to any gene: 3. This chain's CDR3 is CASSHGTGGEKLFF. The CDR3 region has the DNA TGTGCCAGCAGCCATGGGACAGGGGGCGAAAAACTGTTTTTT.

This clone was counted a few times. V usage is TRBV25-1 and J usage is TRBJ1-1; no firm D call. The ends were cut back, 6 bases at V and 2 bases at J, with 4 bases in the middle. Germline CDR1 reads MGHDK; CDR2 reads SYGVNS. The CDR3 runs 11 residues. The CDR3 sequence: CASSRNTEAFF. In DNA, the CDR3 is TGTGCCAGCAGCCGTAACACTGAAGCTTTCTTT.

The chain recombines TRBV10-3 with TRBJ2-2; tentative D call: TRBD2 (7 bases). CDR3 length: 14 amino acids. Per the germline V gene, CDR1 is ENHRY and CDR2 is SYGVKD. The V gene lost 10 bases and the J gene lost 4 bases, with 16 bases spanning the gap. CDR3: CATRGVAGTGELFF. CDR3 nucleotides: TGTGCCACCAGGGGCGTAGCGGGCACCGGGGAGCTGTTTTTT.

The gene calls are TRBV28 and TRBJ2-1; D tentatively fits TRBD1 or TRBD2 (5 bases each). Per the germline V gene, CDR1 is MDHEN and CDR2 is SYDVKM. The CDR3 runs 12 residues. V was cut by 0 bases and J by 8 bases, with 5 bases left in between. The CDR3 DNA is TGTGCCAGCAGTTTATGGGGGGATGAGCAGTTCTTC. Its protein product is CASSLWGDEQFF.

The genes are TRBV7-2 and TRBJ2-2, with D perhaps matching TRBD2 (5 bases). Germline V CDR1 and CDR2: SGHTA, FQGNSA. The length of the CDR3 is 15 residues. The V end was cut by 3 bases, the J end by 7 bases, with 15 bases between. The CDR3 here is CASSFGGYAGGELFF. CDR3 DNA sequence: TGTGCCAGCAGCTTTGGTGGTTACGCGGGCGGGGAGCTGTTTTTT.

The chain is built from TRBV19 and TRBJ2-7, with a weak D call TRBD2 (6 bases). Trimming left V 5 bases short and J 7 bases short, with 15 bases between. This CDR3 contains 13 residues. Per the germline V gene, CDR1 is LNHDA and CDR2 is SQIVND (reference sequence). CDR3 in amino acids: CASSFREWGEQYF. The CDR3 DNA reads as TGTGCCAGTAGTTTCCGGGAGTGGGGGGAGCAGTACTTC.

V is TRBV29-1 and J is TRBJ1-1; D is unresolved. The V end was cut by 1 base, the J end by 3 bases, with 6 bases between. The CDR3 is 12 amino acids. CDR1 and CDR2 from the germline V gene are SQVTM and ANQGSEA. CDR3 nucleotide sequence: TGCAGCGTTGAAGCCCAGGACACTGAAGCTTTCTTT. Residues: CSVEAQDTEAFF.

The rearrangement joins TRBV5-4 to TRBJ1-2, with 7 bases matching TRBD1. Unmatched junction bases numbered 6, after V lost 7 bases and J lost 3 bases. The CDR3 is 13 amino acids. Germline V gives CDR1 SGHNT, CDR2 YYREEE (reference sequence). The DNA of the CDR3 is TGTGCCAGCCGCGTGACAGGGTACTATGGCTACACCTTC. This sequence encodes CASRVTGYYGYTF.

The rearrangement joins TRBV6-5 to TRBJ1-5; weak D call: TRBD1 (5 bases). V was shortened by 0 bases and J by 1 base, with 7 bases between the two germline ends. The CDR3 contains 15 residues. The V gene's germline CDR1 is MNHEY and CDR2 SVGAGI. The CDR3: CASSYSWGSNQPQHF. The CDR3 DNA sequence: TGTGCCAGCAGTTACTCGTGGGGGAGCAATCAGCCCCAGCATTTT.

CDR3 in amino acids: CASSLKEAGGQLLDTEAFF. The DNA of the CDR3 is TGTGCCAGCAGCTTAAAGGAGGCAGGGGGGCAGCTCCTGGACACTGAAGCTTTCTTT. The chain joins TRBV7-8 to TRBJ1-1, with 7 bases fitting TRBD1. Trimming took 2 bases from V and 3 from J; bases not matched to a gene: 18. The CDR3 covers 19 residues. Germline V lookup: CDR1 SGHVS, CDR2 FQNEAQ.

The chain combines TRBV7-6 with TRBJ2-7; no firm D call. CDR1 is SGHVS and CDR2 is FNYEAQ in the germline V gene. V lost 3 bases to trimming and J lost 2 bases, with 11 bases between them. The CDR3 extends over 14 amino acids. The CDR3 loop reads CASSLGSPTYEQYF. The CDR3 nucleotides are TGTGCCAGCAGCTTGGGTTCCCCTACCTACGAGCAGTACTTC.

The V call is TRBV5-1, the J call TRBJ2-3; 8 bases match TRBD1. CDR3 length: 13 residues. The trim removed 5 bases at V and 4 bases at J, leaving 3 bases unmatched. Germline loops: CDR1 SGHRS, CDR2 YFSETQ. CDR3 amino acids: CASSWTGPDTQYF. The CDR3 DNA reads TGCGCCAGCAGTTGGACAGGGCCAGATACGCAGTATTTT.

This chain connects TRBV5-4 to TRBJ1-4; D uncertain. Trimming cost V 0 bases and J 6 bases, with 9 bases left between them. This CDR3 comprises 14 residues. Germline CDR1 and CDR2: SGHNT and YYREEE (reference sequence). This CDR3 is CASSLGGGDEKLFF. CDR3 DNA: TGTGCCAGCAGCTTGGGTGGTGGGGATGAAAAACTGTTTTTT.

The chain links TRBV11-2 to TRBJ1-6; D is undetermined. Germline V gene lookup returns CDR1 SGHAT and CDR2 FQNNGV. This CDR3 region has 14 residues. V lost 0 bases, J lost 4 bases, and 4 bases lay in between. The CDR3 sequence is CASSLESYNSPLHF. CDR3 DNA: TGTGCCAGCAGCTTAGAAAGTTATAATTCACCCCTCCACTTT.

The chain uses TRBV5-1 and TRBJ2-3, with 11 bases lining up with TRBD2. Unmatched junction bases numbered 10, after V lost 0 bases and J lost 10 bases. The CDR3 spans 16 residues. CDR1 is SGHRS, CDR2 YFSETQ, per germline. CDR3 nucleotides: TGCGCCAGCAGCTTGGGGGCACTAGCGGGGGCCACCTCGCAGTATTTT. Translating gives CASSLGALAGATSQYF.

The genes are TRBV4-3 and TRBJ2-3; 7 bases align to TRBD2. CDR3 length: 18 amino acids. Per germline, CDR1 LGHNA and CDR2 YSLEER. The V and J ends lost 3 bases and 6 bases, in that order; junction bases with no gene match: 18. CDR3 amino acids: CASSHRAPVGGSGDTQYF. CDR3 nucleotides: TGCGCCAGCAGCCACCGAGCCCCGGTGGGGGGGAGTGGGGATACGCAGTATTTT.

The genes are TRBV5-4 and TRBJ2-2; D call uncertain. The CDR3 contains 14 residues. Deletions cut 0 bases from V and 5 bases from J, with 8 bases between. Germline assignment: CDR1 SGHNT and CDR2 YYREEE (reference sequence). CDR3 coding DNA: TGTGCCAGCAGCTTGGGGCGTCCTACCGGGGAGCTGTTTTTT. This encodes CASSLGRPTGELFF.

This rearrangement joins TRBV6-5 to TRBJ1-5; tentatively, D is TRBD1 (5 bases). The V gene's germline CDR1 is MNHEY and CDR2 SVGAGI. There are 14 residues in the CDR3. Between the trimmed V and J ends, which lost 2 bases and 6 bases, there was a span of 11 bases. The chain's CDR3 is CASSYQERGQPQHF. The CDR3 region has the DNA TGTGCCAGCAGTTACCAAGAGAGGGGTCAGCCCCAGCATTTT.

V and J are TRBV5-3 and TRBJ1-2; D call uncertain. TRBV5-3 is an ORF, and what it does is uncertain. V lost 5 bases and J 12 bases, leaving 20 bases between the germline ends. This CDR3 contains 13 residues. CDR3 region: CARSSVWGGLNTF. The DNA of the CDR3 is TGTGCCAGAAGTTCGGTGTGGGGAGGTCTTAACACCTTC.

This clone was counted between two and nine times. This chain connects TRBV6-1 to TRBJ1-2; D gene unclear. CDR3 length: 13 residues. Germline V gives CDR1 MNHNS, CDR2 SASEGT. V was pared by 2 bases and J by 7 bases, with 11 bases between. The CDR3 is CASSESFGRGYTF. As DNA, the CDR3 is TGTGCCAGCAGTGAATCGTTTGGGCGTGGCTACACCTTC.

The chain uses TRBV25-1 and TRBJ1-3; D gene ambiguous. CDR1 is MGHDK, CDR2 SYGVNS, per germline. Deletions cut 3 bases from V and 11 bases from J, with 5 bases between. This CDR3 is 10 amino acids long. The CDR3 bases are TGTGCCAGCAGTGATCACGCCATATATTTT. Its translation: CASSDHAIYF. Together with reference TRBV25-1 and TRBJ1-3, the CDR3 gives the full variable domain: EADIYQTPRYLVIGTGKKITLECSQTMGHDKMYWYQQDPGMELHLIHYSYGVNSTEKGDLSSESTVSRIRTEHFPLTLESARPSHTSQYLCASSDHAIYFGEGSWLTVV.

CDR3 DNA: TGTGCCAGCTCACCTCCCTCCGGATCAAGAAGCAGGAGCGGCACAGATACGCAGTATTTT. This sequence encodes CASSPPSGSRSRSGTDTQYF. The chain employs TRBV18 and TRBJ2-3; D is unclear. The length of the CDR3 is 20 residues. The V gene lost 3 bases and the J gene lost 1 base, with 26 bases spanning the gap. CDR1 and CDR2 (germline): KGHSH, LQKENI.